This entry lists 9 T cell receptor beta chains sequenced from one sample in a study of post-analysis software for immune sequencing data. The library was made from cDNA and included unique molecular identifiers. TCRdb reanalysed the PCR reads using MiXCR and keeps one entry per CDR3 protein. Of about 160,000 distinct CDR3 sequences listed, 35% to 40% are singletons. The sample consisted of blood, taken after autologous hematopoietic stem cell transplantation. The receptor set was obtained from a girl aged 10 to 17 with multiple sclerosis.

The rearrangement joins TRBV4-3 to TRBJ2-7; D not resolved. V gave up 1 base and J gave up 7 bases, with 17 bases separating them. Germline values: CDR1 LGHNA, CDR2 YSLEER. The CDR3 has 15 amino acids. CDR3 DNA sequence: TGCGCCAGCAGCCAAGTTTGGTCTCTCAACGGGGAGCAGTACTTC. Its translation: CASSQVWSLNGEQYF.

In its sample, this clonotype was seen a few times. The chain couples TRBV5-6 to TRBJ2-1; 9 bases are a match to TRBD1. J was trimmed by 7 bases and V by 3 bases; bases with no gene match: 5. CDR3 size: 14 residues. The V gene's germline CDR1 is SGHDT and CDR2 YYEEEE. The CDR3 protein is CASSWDRDGNEQFF. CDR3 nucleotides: TGTGCCAGCAGCTGGGACAGGGATGGGAATGAGCAGTTCTTC.

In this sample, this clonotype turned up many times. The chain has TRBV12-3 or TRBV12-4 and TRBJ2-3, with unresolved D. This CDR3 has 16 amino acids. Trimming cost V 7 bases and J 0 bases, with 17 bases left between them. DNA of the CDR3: TGTGCCAGCACTTCTTGGGCCCAGGCTAGCACAGATACGCAGTATTTT. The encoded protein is CASTSWAQASTDTQYF.

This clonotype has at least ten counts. The CDR3 sequence is CAISESPDREETQYF. The CDR3 DNA is TGTGCCATCAGTGAGTCCCCGGACAGGGAAGAGACCCAGTACTTC. The chain couples TRBV10-3 to TRBJ2-5; 8 bases align to TRBD1. CDR1 and CDR2 (germline): ENHRY, SYGVKD. J was trimmed by 3 bases and V by 0 bases; bases with no gene match: 3. The CDR3 runs 15 residues.

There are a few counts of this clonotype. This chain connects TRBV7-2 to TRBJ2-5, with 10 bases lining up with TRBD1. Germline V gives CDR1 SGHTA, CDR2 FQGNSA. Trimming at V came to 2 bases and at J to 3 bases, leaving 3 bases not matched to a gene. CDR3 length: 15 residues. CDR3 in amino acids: CASSLPGQGKETQYF. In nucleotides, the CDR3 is TGTGCCAGCAGCTTACCGGGACAGGGGAAAGAGACCCAGTACTTC.

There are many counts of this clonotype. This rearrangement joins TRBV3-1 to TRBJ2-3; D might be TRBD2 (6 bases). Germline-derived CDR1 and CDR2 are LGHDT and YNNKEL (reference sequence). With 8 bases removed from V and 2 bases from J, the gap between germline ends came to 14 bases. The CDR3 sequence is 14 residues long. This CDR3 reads CASSPTGVTDTQYF. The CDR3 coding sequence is TGTGCCAGCTCCCCCACGGGGGTCACAGATACGCAGTATTTT.

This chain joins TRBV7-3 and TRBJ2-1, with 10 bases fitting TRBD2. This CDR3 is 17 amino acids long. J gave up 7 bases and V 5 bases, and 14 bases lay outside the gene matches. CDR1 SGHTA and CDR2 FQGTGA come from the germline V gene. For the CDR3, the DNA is TGTGCCAGCAGCCCGCTGGGACGAGCGGGAGGGAGGAATGAGCAGTTCTTC. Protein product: CASSPLGRAGGRNEQFF.

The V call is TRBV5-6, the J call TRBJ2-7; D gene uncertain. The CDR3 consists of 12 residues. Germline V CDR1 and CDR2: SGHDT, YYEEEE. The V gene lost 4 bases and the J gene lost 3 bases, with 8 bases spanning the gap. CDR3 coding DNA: TGTGCCAGCAGCCAAACAAACTACGAGCAGTACTTC. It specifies CASSQTNYEQYF.

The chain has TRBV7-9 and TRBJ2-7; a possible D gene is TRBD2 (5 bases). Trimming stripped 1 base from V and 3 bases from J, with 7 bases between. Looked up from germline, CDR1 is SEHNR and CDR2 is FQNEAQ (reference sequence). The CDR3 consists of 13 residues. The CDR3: CASSLVAGYEQYF. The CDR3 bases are TGTGCCAGCAGCTTAGTGGCGGGCTACGAGCAGTACTTC.